The sequence of this T cell receptor (beta chain) was determined in a study of blood T cell repertoires in COVID-19. Looking at the study overall: The United States, Italy and Spain supplied acute and convalescent COVID-19 samples. In each case, the material was cDNA or gDNA derived from T cells, B-cell-depleted T cells, or PBMCs.

The CDR3 totals 16 residues. Germline loops: CDR1 MDHEN, CDR2 SYDVKM. V trimming: 1 base; J trimming: 6 bases; junction bases outside the gene matches: 5. TCRdb keeps only in-frame clones here, not all; method: immunoSEQ multiplex PCR. Here the sample spans 95,000 to 150,000 clones, over 75% being singletons. The J gene is TRBJ1-6, the V gene TRBV28, with 8 bases lining up with TRBD1. The TCR comes from a man aged 55 to 70 with acute or convalescent COVID-19. Input material: peripheral blood. CDR3 protein: CASSLFPGQANSPLHF. CDR3 sequence (DNA): TGTGCCAGCAGTTTATTCCCGGGACAGGCTAATTCACCCCTCCACTTT.